The following is a TCR beta chain sequence with its context. The table came from immunoSEQ multiplex PCR; TCRdb's copy has only in-frame clones and leaves some out. The table shows fewer than 90,000 clones, with 75% occurring only once. These data come from a study of blood T cell repertoires in COVID-19. Germline assignment: CDR1 SEHNR and CDR2 FQNEAQ (reference sequence). The CDR3 contains 16 residues. J was trimmed by 1 base and V by 4 bases; bases with no gene match: 5. The receptor was isolated from a woman in her forties or fifties with acute or convalescent COVID-19. Sequencing was performed on peripheral blood. The chain is built from TRBV7-9 and TRBJ2-3; 10 nucleotides line up with TRBD2. CDR3 nucleotide sequence: TGTGCCAGCAGCTCGGGACTAGCGACGGGCACAGATACGCAGTATTTT. Protein: CASSSGLATGTDTQYF.